The 14 T cell receptor beta chains below were found in one sample sequenced in a study of OX40 agonist ivuxolimab in advanced cancers. Measured with immunoSEQ multiplex PCR; TCRdb has only the in-frame clones, and not every one. Seen here are around 9,800 clones, 77% observed once, and the top ten hold about 33%. The input for sequencing was CD4+ or CD8+ T cells sorted from blood, taken in a trial of the OX40 agonist ivuxolimab. These TCRs come from an adult with an advanced solid tumor such as melanoma, head and neck, liver or kidney cancer.

The J gene is TRBJ2-1, the V gene TRBV5-4, with no clear D. The CDR3 contains 12 residues. From germline, CDR1 is SGHNT and CDR2 YYREEE (reference sequence). Trimming shortened V by 4 bases and J by 3 bases, and 5 bases separated the two germline ends. The DNA for the CDR3 is TGTGCCAGCAGCAAAAACTACAATGAGCAGTTCTTC. Translation: CASSKNYNEQFF.

The gene calls are TRBV13 and TRBJ2-5; TRBD1 matches at 9 bases. Germline trimming cut 0 bases from V and 2 bases from J; bases unmatched to any gene: 7. There are 17 residues in the CDR3. Germline V gives CDR1 PRHDT, CDR2 FYEKMQ (reference sequence). CDR3 in DNA: TGTGCCAGCAGCTTAGGCCTGGGGGACAGGGCTCAAGAGACCCAGTACTTC. It specifies CASSLGLGDRAQETQYF.

V is TRBV19 and J is TRBJ2-7; D is possibly TRBD1 or TRBD2 (5 bases each). Trimming left V 7 bases short and J 5 bases short, with 18 bases between. Germline V gives CDR1 LNHDA, CDR2 SQIVND (reference sequence). CDR3 size: 14 residues. CDR3 sequence: CASTFGEGPHEQYF. The CDR3 DNA follows: TGTGCCAGTACCTTCGGAGAGGGACCCCACGAGCAGTACTTC.

The chain uses TRBV4-1 and TRBJ1-2; D is ambiguous. This CDR3 has 17 amino acids. The ends were cut back, 0 bases at V and 0 bases at J, with 14 bases in the middle. Germline-derived CDR1 and CDR2 are MGHRA and YSYEKL. This CDR3 reads CASSQEPRQEPNYGYTF. The CDR3 nucleotides read TGCGCCAGCAGCCAAGAACCGAGGCAGGAGCCTAACTATGGCTACACCTTC.

The V gene is TRBV14, the J gene TRBJ2-2; no clear D gene. V was cut by 6 bases and J by 4 bases, with 9 bases left in between. The V gene's germline CDR1 is SGHDN and CDR2 FVKESK. CDR3 size: 13 residues. The CDR3 DNA sequence: TGTGCCAGCAGTCTACTCAGCACCGGGGAGCTGTTTTTT. It yields the protein CASSLLSTGELFF.

J is TRBJ1-1 and V is TRBV5-1, with D hard to call. The CDR3 has 13 residues. V shed 0 bases and J shed 0 bases, with 3 bases lying between them. Looked up from germline, CDR1 is SGHRS and CDR2 is YFSETQ. The CDR3 DNA sequence: TGCGCCAGCAGCTTGGAACTGAACACTGAAGCTTTCTTT. The encoded protein is CASSLELNTEAFF.

J is TRBJ1-2 and V is TRBV6-5; TRBD1 matches at 7 bases. The CDR3 runs 14 residues. Per the germline V gene, CDR1 is MNHEY and CDR2 is SVGAGI. Trimming took 5 bases from V and 3 from J; bases not matched to a gene: 6. The CDR3 bases are TGTGCCAGCAGTCGCGGACAGGACTACTATGGCTACACCTTC. Residues: CASSRGQDYYGYTF.

Points on this clone: Sequence at one end of the junction differs from germline and may be a read error. The J gene is TRBJ1-2, the V gene TRBV4-1; the match to TRBD1 covers 10 bases. CDR1 and CDR2 (germline): MGHRA, YSYEKL. The CDR3 length is 16 residues. CDR3: CASSQGQGAPSYGYAF. In DNA form, the CDR3 reads TGCGCCAGCAGCCAAGGACAGGGGGCGCCGTCCTATGGCTACGCCTTC.

This clone occurred a few times. The genes are TRBV11-2 and TRBJ2-7; D is tentatively TRBD1 or TRBD2 (5 bases each). V shed 3 bases and J shed 2 bases, with 14 bases lying between them. Looked up from germline, CDR1 is SGHAT and CDR2 is FQNNGV. The CDR3 spans 15 residues. The CDR3 loop is CASSFTGTETYEQYF. The CDR3 DNA sequence: TGTGCCAGCAGCTTTACGGGGACCGAGACCTACGAGCAGTACTTC.

The chain uses TRBV6-4 and TRBJ2-3, with 7 bases fitting TRBD1. Trimming took 6 bases from V and 2 from J; bases not matched to a gene: 5. CDR3 length equals 14 residues. The V gene's germline CDR1 is MRHNA and CDR2 SNTAGT. As DNA, the CDR3 is TGTGCCAGCAGCGCGACAGGGCCCACAGATACGCAGTATTTT. This sequence encodes CASSATGPTDTQYF.

There are a few counts of this clone. CDR3 sequence reads: CASSDTSGTDTQYF. In DNA, the CDR3 is TGTGCCAGCAGTGACACTAGCGGCACAGATACGCAGTATTTT. The chain couples TRBV6-4 to TRBJ2-3, with 7 positions matching TRBD2. The germline gives CDR1 MRHNA, CDR2 SNTAGT. This CDR3 spans 14 amino acids. Trimming cost V 2 bases and J 1 base; bases outside gene matches: 0.

The chain couples TRBV11-2 to TRBJ1-1, with a weak D call TRBD1 (6 bases). The V and J ends lost 5 bases and 7 bases respectively, with 11 bases between them. This CDR3 has 12 amino acids. CDR1 SGHAT and CDR2 FQNNGV come from the germline V gene. The CDR3 is CASSLRQDEAFF. CDR3 nucleotides: TGTGCCAGCAGCCTCAGACAGGATGAAGCTTTCTTT.

This chain joins TRBV30 and TRBJ1-6; no firm D call. Germline V gene lookup returns CDR1 GTSNPN and CDR2 SVGIG (reference sequence). V was pared by 0 bases and J by 10 bases, with 7 bases between. This CDR3 is built from 12 residues. Here the CDR3 DNA reads TGTGCCTGGAGTGTAAACGGCTCACCCCTCCACTTT. Protein sequence: CAWSVNGSPLHF.

In its sample, this clone was seen once. The rearrangement links TRBV27 to TRBJ2-5; the match to TRBD2 covers 7 bases. The CDR3 is made up of 16 amino acids. V lost 6 bases, J lost 4 bases, and 14 bases stayed unmatched. Germline V gives CDR1 MNHEY, CDR2 SMNVEV (reference sequence). The CDR3 spells CASSPSGGGFLETQYF. In DNA form, the CDR3 reads TGTGCCAGCAGCCCGTCGGGGGGAGGGTTTTTAGAGACCCAGTACTTC.